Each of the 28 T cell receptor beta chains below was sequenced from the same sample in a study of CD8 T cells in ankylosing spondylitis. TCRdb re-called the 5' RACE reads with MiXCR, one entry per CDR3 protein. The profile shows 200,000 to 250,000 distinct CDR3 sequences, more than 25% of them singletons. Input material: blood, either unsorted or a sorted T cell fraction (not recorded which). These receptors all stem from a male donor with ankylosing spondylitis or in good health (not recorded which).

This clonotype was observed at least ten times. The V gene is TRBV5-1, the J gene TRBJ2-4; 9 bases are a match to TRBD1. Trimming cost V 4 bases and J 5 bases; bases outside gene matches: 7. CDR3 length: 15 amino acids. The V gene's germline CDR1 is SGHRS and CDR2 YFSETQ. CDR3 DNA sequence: TGCGCCAGCAGCGCCACAGGGGGCGCGGAAAACATTCAGTACTTC. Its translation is CASSATGGAENIQYF.

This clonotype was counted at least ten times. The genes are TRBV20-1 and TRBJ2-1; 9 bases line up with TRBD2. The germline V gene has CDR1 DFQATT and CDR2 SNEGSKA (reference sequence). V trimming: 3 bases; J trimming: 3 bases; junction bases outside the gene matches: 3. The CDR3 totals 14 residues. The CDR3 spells CSARRLADYNEQFF. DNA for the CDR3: TGCAGTGCTAGGCGACTAGCGGACTACAATGAGCAGTTCTTC.

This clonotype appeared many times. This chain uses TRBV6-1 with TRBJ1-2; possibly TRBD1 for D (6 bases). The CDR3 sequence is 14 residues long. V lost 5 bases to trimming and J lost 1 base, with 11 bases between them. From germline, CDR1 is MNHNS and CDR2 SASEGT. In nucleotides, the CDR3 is TGTGCCAGCAGTACCGGGACAAGTAACTATGGCTACACCTTC. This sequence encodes CASSTGTSNYGYTF.

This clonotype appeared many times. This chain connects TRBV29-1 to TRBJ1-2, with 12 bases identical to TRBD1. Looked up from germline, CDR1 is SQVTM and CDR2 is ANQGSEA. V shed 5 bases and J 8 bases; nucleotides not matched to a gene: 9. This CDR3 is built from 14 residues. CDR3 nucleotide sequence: TGCAGCGTTAGAACCGGGACAGGGGGCTGGGGCTACACCTTC. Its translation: CSVRTGTGGWGYTF. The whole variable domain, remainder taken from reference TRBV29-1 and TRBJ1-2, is SAVISQKPSRDICQRGTSLTIQCQVDSQVTMMFWYRQQPGQSLTLIATANQGSEATYESGFVIDKFPISRPNLTFSTLTVSNMSPEDSSIYLCSVRTGTGGWGYTFGSGTRLTVV.

The CDR3 DNA reads TGCAGCGTTGAAGAAGGGGCAGAGACCCAGTACTTC. The encoded protein is CSVEEGAETQYF. The V and J genes are TRBV29-1 and TRBJ2-5; possibly TRBD1 for D (5 bases). The CDR3 has 12 residues. V lost 0 bases to trimming and J lost 4 bases, with 6 bases between them. Germline lookup yields CDR1 SQVTM and CDR2 ANQGSEA.

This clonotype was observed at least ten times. This CDR3 reads CASSLAAGAWNEQFF. CDR3 nucleotides: TGCGCCAGCAGCTTGGCAGCGGGAGCATGGAATGAGCAGTTCTTC. The chain couples TRBV5-1 to TRBJ2-1; the match to TRBD2 covers 8 bases. Germline CDR1 and CDR2: SGHRS and YFSETQ. The CDR3 has 15 residues. The V and J ends lost 0 bases and 7 bases, in that order; junction bases with no gene match: 6.

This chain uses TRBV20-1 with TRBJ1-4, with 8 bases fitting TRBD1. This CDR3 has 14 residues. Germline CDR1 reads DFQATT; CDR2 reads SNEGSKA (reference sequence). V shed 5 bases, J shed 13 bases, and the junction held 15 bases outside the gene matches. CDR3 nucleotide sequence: TGCAGTGCTGCCGGGACAGGAAGAGCCAACGGACTGTTTTTT. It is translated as CSAAGTGRANGLFF.

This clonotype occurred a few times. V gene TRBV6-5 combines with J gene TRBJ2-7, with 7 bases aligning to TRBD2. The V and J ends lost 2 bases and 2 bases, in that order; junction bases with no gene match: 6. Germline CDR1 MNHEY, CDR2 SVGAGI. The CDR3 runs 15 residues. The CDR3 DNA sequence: TGTGCCAGCAGTTACCGCGACAGCGGGACCTACGAGCAGTACTTC. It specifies CASSYRDSGTYEQYF.

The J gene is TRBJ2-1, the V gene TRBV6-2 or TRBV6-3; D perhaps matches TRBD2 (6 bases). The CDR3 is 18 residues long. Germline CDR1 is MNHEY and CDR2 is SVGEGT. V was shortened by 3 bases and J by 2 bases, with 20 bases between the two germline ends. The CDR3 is CASSYNREQLKTYNEQFF. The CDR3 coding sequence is TGTGCCAGCAGTTATAATCGGGAGCAACTAAAAACCTACAATGAGCAGTTCTTC.

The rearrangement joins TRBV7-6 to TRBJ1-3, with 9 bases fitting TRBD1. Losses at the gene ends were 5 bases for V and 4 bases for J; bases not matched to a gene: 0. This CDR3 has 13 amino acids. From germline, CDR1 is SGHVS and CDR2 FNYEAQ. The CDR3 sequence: CASSGQGGNTIYF. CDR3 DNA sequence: TGTGCCAGCAGCGGACAGGGGGGAAACACCATATATTTT. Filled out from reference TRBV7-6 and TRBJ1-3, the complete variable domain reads GAGVSQSPRYKVTKRGQDVALRCDPISGHVSLYWYRQALGQGPEFLTYFNYEAQQDKSGLPNDRFSAERPEGSISTLTIQRTEQRDSAMYRCASSGQGGNTIYFGEGSWLTVV.

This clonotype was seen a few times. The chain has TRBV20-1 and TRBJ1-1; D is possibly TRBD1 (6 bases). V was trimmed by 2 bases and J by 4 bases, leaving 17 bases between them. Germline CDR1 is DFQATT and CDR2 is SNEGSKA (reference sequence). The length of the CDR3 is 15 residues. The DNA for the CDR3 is TGCAGTGCTAGACTACCTACAGGGTTGGTCACTGAAGCTTTCTTT. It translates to CSARLPTGLVTEAFF.

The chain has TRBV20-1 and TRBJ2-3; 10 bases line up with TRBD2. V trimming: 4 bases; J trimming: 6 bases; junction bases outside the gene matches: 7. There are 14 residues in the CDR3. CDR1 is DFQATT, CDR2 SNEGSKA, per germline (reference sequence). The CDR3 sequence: CSATGLADMDTQYF. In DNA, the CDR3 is TGCAGTGCTACCGGACTAGCGGACATGGATACGCAGTATTTT.

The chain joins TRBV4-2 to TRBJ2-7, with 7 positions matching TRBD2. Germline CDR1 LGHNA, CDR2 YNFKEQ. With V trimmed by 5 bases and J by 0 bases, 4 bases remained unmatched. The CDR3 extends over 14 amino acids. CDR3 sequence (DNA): TGTGCCAGCAGCTCCGGGACTACCTCCTACGAGCAGTACTTC. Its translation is CASSSGTTSYEQYF.

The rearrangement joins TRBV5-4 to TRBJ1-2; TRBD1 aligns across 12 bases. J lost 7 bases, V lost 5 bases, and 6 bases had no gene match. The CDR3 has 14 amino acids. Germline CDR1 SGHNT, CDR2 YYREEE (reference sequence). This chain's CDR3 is CASSYGTGGLGYTF. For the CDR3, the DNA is TGTGCCAGCAGTTACGGGACAGGGGGCCTTGGCTACACCTTC.

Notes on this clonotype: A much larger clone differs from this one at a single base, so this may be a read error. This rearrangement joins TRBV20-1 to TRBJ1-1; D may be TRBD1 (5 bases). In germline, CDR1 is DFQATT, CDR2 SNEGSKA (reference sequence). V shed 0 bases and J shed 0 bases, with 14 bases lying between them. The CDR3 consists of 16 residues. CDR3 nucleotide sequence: TGCAGTGCTAGAGATCGTGGGGCAGGATTGAACACTGAAGCTTTCTTT. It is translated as CSARDRGAGLNTEAFF.

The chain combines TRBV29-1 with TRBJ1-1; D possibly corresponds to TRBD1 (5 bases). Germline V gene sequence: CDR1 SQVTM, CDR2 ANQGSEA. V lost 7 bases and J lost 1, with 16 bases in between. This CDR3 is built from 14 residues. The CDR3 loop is CSGMKWGGNTEAFF. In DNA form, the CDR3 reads TGCAGCGGGATGAAATGGGGCGGGAACACTGAAGCTTTCTTT.

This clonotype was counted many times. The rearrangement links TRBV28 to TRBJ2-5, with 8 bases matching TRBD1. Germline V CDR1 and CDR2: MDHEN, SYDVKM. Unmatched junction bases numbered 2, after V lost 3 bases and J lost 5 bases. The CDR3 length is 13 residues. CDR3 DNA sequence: TGTGCCAGCAGTTTCAGGGGGCGTGAGACCCAGTACTTC. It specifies CASSFRGRETQYF.

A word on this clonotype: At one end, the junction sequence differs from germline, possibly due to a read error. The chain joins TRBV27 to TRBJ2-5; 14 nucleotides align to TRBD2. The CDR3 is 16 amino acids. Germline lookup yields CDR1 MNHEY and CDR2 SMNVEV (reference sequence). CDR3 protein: CASSTLTSGRGEIQYF. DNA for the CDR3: TGTGCCAGCAGTACCCTGACTAGCGGGAGGGGGGAGATCCAGTACTTC.

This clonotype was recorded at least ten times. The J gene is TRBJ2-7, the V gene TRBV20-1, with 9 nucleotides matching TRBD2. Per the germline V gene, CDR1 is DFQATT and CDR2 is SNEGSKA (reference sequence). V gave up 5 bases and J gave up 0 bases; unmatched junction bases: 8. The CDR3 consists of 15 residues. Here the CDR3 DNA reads TGCAGTGCTGTCGGACTAGCGAGGTCCTCCTACGAGCAGTACTTC. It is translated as CSAVGLARSSYEQYF.

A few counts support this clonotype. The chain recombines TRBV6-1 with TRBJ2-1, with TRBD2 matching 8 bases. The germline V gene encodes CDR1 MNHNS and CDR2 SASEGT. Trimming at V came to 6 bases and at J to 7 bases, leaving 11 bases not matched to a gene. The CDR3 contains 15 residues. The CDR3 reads CASRFSGKRSNEQFF. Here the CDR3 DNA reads TGTGCCAGCAGATTTAGCGGGAAAAGGTCAAATGAGCAGTTCTTC.

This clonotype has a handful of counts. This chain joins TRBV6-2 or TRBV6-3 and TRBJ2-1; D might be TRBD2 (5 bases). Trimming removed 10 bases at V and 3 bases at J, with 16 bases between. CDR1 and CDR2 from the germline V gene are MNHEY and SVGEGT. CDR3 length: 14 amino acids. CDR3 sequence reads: CAKKRQEVYNEQFF. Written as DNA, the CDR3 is TGTGCCAAGAAGCGTCAGGAGGTCTACAATGAGCAGTTCTTC.

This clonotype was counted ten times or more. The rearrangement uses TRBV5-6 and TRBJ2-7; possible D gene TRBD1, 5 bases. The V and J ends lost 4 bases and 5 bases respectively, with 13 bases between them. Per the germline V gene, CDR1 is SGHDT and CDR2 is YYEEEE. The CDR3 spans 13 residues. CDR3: CASSPGLGDEQYF. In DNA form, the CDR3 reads TGTGCCAGCAGCCCCGGTTTAGGGGACGAGCAGTACTTC.

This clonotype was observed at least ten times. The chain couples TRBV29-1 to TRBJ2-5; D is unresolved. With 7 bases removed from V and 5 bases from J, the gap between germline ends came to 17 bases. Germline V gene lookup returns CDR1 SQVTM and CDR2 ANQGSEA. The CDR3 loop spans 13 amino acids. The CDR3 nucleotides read TGCAGCGCCGCAAGCCCAATGGGGGAGACCCAGTACTTC. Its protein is CSAASPMGETQYF.

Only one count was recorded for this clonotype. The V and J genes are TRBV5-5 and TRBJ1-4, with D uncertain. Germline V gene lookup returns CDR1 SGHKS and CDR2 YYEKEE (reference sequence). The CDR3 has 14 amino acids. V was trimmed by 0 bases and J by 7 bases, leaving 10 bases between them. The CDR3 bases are TGTGCCAGCAGCTTGGTATCCGGATTTGAAAAACTGTTTTTT. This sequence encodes CASSLVSGFEKLFF.

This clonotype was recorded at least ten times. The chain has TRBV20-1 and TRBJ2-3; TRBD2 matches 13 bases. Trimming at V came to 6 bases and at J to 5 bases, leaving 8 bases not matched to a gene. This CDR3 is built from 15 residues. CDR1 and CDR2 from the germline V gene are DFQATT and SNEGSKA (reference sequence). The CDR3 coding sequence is TGCAGTGCAAGCGGACTAGCGGGAGTCTTAGATACGCAGTATTTT. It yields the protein CSASGLAGVLDTQYF.

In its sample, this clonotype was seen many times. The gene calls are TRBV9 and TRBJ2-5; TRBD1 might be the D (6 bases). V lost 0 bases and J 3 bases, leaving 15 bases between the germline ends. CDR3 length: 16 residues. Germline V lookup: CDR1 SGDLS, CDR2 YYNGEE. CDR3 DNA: TGTGCCAGCAGCGTAGGGCTTGGGGCAGGGGAAGAGACCCAGTACTTC. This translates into CASSVGLGAGEETQYF.

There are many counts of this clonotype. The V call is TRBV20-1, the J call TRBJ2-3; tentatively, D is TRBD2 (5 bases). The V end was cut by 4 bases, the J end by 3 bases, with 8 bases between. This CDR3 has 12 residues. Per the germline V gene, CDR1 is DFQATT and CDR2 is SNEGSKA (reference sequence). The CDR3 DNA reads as TGCAGTGCTACCACGGGGACAGATACGCAGTATTTT. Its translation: CSATTGTDTQYF.

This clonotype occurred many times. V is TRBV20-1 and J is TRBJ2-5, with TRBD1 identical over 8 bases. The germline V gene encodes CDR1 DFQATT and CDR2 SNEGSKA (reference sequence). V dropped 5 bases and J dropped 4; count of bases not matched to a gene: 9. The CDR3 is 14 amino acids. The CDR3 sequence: CSADLPGQAETQYF. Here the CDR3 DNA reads TGCAGTGCTGACCTCCCGGGACAGGCAGAGACCCAGTACTTC.